The TCR beta chain described here comes from a study of T cells in Graves' hyperthyroidism and ophthalmopathy. RNA transcripts gave rise to amplified TCR beta CDR3 regions. Initially, a first-round RT-PCR of the TCR CDR3 employed the HTBI primer set. TCRdb recomputed calls from the multiplex PCR reads with MiXCR, one row per CDR3 protein. The data hold some 400,000 distinct CDR3 sequences, with approximately 13% observed a single time. A patient was excluded if there was uncontrolled infection, other autoimmune disease, pregnancy or lactation. The length of the CDR3 is 16 residues. Germline V gene sequence: CDR1 SEHNR, CDR2 FQNEAQ (reference sequence). The V segment lost 4 bases and the J segment 1 base; nucleotides outside the gene matches: 6. This clonotype appeared a few times.

V usage is TRBV7-9 and J usage is TRBJ2-2; TRBD1 aligns across 7 bases. The source is a man between 25 and 39 years old with Graves' hyperthyroidism that later progressed to Graves' ophthalmopathy. Sequencing was carried out using blood. CDR3 protein: CASSSRRQGNTGELFF. CDR3 sequence (DNA): TGTGCCAGCAGCTCCCGGAGACAGGGGAACACCGGGGAGCTGTTTTTT. The variable domain in full, completed from reference TRBV7-9 and TRBJ2-2, reads DTGVSQNPRHKITKRGQNVTFRCDPISEHNRLYWYRQTLGQGPEFLTYFQNEAQLEKSRLLSDRFSAERPKGSFSTLEIQRTEQGDSAMYLCASSSRRQGNTGELFFGEGSRLTVL.